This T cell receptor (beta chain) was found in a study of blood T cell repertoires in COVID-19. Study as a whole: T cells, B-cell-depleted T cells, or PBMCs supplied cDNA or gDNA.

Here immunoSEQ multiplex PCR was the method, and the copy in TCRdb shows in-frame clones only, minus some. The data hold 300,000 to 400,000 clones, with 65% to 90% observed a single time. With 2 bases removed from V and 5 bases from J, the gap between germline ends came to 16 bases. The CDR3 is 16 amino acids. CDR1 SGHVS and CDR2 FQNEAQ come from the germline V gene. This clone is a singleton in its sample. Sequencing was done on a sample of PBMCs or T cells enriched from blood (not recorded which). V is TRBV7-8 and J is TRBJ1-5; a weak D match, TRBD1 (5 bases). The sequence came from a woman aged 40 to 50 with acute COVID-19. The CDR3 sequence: CASSLQSPGFDQPQHF. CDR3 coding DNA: TGTGCCAGCAGCTTACAATCTCCAGGGTTCGATCAGCCCCAGCATTTT.